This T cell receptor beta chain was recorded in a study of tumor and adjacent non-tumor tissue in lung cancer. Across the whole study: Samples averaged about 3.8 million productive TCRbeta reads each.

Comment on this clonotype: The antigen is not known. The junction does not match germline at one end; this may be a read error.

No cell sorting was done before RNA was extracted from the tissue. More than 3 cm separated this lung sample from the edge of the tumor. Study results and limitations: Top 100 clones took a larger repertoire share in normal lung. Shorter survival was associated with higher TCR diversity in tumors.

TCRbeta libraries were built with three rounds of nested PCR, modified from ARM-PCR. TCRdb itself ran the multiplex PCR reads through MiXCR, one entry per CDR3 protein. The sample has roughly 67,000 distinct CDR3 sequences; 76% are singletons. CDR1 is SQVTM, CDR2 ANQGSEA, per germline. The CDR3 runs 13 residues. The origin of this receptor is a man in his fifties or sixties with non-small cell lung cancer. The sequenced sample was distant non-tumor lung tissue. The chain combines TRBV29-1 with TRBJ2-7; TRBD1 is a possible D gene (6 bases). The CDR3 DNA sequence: TGCAGCGCTGTTACAGGGTCCCGTTACGAGCAGTACTTT. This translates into CSAVTGSRYEQYF.